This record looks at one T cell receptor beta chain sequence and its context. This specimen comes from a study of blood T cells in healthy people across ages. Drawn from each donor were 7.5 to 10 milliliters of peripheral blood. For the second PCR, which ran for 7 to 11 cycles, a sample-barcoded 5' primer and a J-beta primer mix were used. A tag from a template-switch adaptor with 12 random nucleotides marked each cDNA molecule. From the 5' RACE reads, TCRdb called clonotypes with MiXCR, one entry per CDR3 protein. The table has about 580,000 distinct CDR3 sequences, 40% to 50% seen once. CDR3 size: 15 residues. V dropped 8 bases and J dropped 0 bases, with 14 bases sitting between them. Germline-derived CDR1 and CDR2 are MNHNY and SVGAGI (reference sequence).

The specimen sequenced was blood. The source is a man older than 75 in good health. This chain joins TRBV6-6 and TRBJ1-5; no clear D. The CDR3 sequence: CASGSGAYSNQPQHF. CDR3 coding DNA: TGTGCCAGCGGTTCCGGAGCTTATAGCAATCAGCCCCAGCATTTT.